A single sample is the source of the 24 T cell receptor beta chains below, sequenced in a study of blood T cell repertoires in COVID-19. Clones were read by immunoSEQ multiplex PCR, and TCRdb kept only the in-frame ones, dropping some. The sample gives more than 200,000 clones, around 90% of which show up once; 1.6% is in the top ten. Specimen: PBMCs or T cells enriched from blood (not recorded which). The origin of the receptors is a woman between 45 and 65 years old who had recovered from COVID-19.

The CDR3 loop is CAIRRDNSPLHF. CDR3 nucleotide sequence: TGTGCCATCAGGAGGGATAATTCACCCCTCCACTTT. The chain is built from TRBV10-3 and TRBJ1-6; D gene unclear. CDR3 size: 12 residues. The germline V gene encodes CDR1 ENHRY and CDR2 SYGVKD. The germline V and J ends were trimmed by 6 bases and 5 bases, with 5 bases remaining between them.

This chain joins TRBV5-1 and TRBJ2-3; 11 bases are shared with TRBD1. Per germline, CDR1 SGHRS and CDR2 YFSETQ. The trim removed 5 bases at V and 6 bases at J, leaving 11 bases unmatched. The CDR3 extends over 16 amino acids. CDR3 in amino acids: CASRRFWDRGSDTQYF. Written as DNA, the CDR3 is TGCGCCAGCAGGAGATTTTGGGACAGGGGGTCTGATACGCAGTATTTT.

The chain couples TRBV28 to TRBJ2-7; 13 bases agree with TRBD2. J was trimmed by 8 bases and V by 3 bases; bases with no gene match: 4. Looked up from germline, CDR1 is MDHEN and CDR2 is SYDVKM. The CDR3 length is 14 residues. CDR3: CASSFGLAGVQQYF. DNA of the CDR3: TGTGCCAGCAGTTTCGGACTAGCGGGAGTTCAGCAGTACTTC.

The chain employs TRBV27 and TRBJ2-7; 10 bases are a match to TRBD2. The CDR3 contains 16 residues. The V segment lost 6 bases and the J segment 2 bases; nucleotides outside the gene matches: 10. Germline CDR1 and CDR2: MNHEY and SMNVEV (reference sequence). This CDR3 is CASSRERLAGPYEQYF. CDR3 nucleotides: TGTGCCAGCAGCCGTGAGAGACTAGCGGGCCCCTACGAGCAGTACTTC.

This clone has only one observation. The chain employs TRBV5-1 and TRBJ2-2, with 9 bases matching TRBD2. The CDR3 covers 17 residues. Trimming removed 2 bases from V and 6 bases from J; junction bases left unmatched: 11. The germline CDR1 and CDR2 sequences are SGHRS and YFSETQ. The CDR3 DNA reads as TGCGCCAGCAGCTTTGGGGTTAGCGGGAGTAGAGCCGGGGAGCTGTTTTTT. As protein: CASSFGVSGSRAGELFF.

The chain has TRBV10-3 and TRBJ1-2; D remains ambiguous. CDR3 length: 16 residues. Trimming cost V 0 bases and J 0 bases, with 11 bases left between them. Germline V lookup: CDR1 ENHRY, CDR2 SYGVKD. The CDR3 nucleotides read TGTGCCATCAGTGAGTCGAGGCCGGGAGCTAACTATGGCTACACCTTC. Translated: CAISESRPGANYGYTF.

The CDR3 sequence is CASSLSGAGGPTDTQYF. The CDR3 nucleotides are TGTGCCAGCAGCTTGTCAGGGGCGGGAGGGCCCACAGATACGCAGTATTTT. This chain joins TRBV7-3 and TRBJ2-3; TRBD2 aligns across 9 bases. V dropped 3 bases and J dropped 2; count of bases not matched to a gene: 9. The CDR3 is made up of 17 amino acids. In germline, CDR1 is SGHTA, CDR2 FQGTGA.

The CDR3 coding sequence is TGCAGCGTTGAGGCAGAAAATAACTATGGCTACACCTTC. Its protein is CSVEAENNYGYTF. This chain joins TRBV29-1 and TRBJ1-2; no clear D. The CDR3 contains 13 residues. V gave up 3 bases and J gave up 1 base, with 9 bases separating them. Germline CDR1 reads SQVTM; CDR2 reads ANQGSEA.

The chain is built from TRBV2 and TRBJ1-4; D gene unclear. The CDR3 has 15 amino acids. V was shortened by 6 bases and J by 8 bases, with 19 bases between the two germline ends. CDR1 is SNHLY and CDR2 is FYNNEI in the germline V gene. The CDR3 DNA reads as TGTGCCAGCAGAATAGCGACGCGAACCGTGGAAAAACTGTTTTTT. Translated, it gives CASRIATRTVEKLFF.

The chain combines TRBV30 with TRBJ2-2, with a possible D match to TRBD2 (6 bases). This CDR3 region has 15 residues. The V gene lost 0 bases and the J gene lost 6 bases, with 14 bases spanning the gap. Germline V lookup: CDR1 GTSNPN, CDR2 SVGIG (reference sequence). The CDR3 nucleotides read TGTGCCTGGAGTGTACGCGGGAATGTGGCCGGGGAGCTGTTTTTT. The encoded protein is CAWSVRGNVAGELFF.

The rearrangement uses TRBV7-9 and TRBJ2-7, with TRBD2 as a possible D gene (6 bases). This CDR3 spans 14 amino acids. Germline V lookup: CDR1 SEHNR, CDR2 FQNEAQ (reference sequence). Trimming removed 6 bases from V and 0 bases from J, with 12 bases in between. CDR3 amino acids: CASSRFGGSYEQYF. The CDR3 DNA follows: TGTGCCAGCAGTCGATTCGGGGGCTCCTACGAGCAGTACTTC.

This clone has just one count. The gene calls are TRBV20-1 and TRBJ2-7, with 9 bases fitting TRBD1. The J segment lost 0 bases and the V segment lost 3 bases, leaving 9 bases of the junction unmatched. The CDR3 contains 16 residues. The germline V gene has CDR1 DFQATT and CDR2 SNEGSKA (reference sequence). The CDR3 nucleotides are TGCAGTGCTAGTCCCGTTTTGGACAGGGGCTCCTACGAGCAGTACTTC. Translating it yields CSASPVLDRGSYEQYF.

This CDR3 is CAISERDYRSTDTQYF. In DNA form, the CDR3 reads TGTGCCATCAGTGAGAGGGACTACCGCAGCACAGATACGCAGTATTTT. J is TRBJ2-3 and V is TRBV10-3; 7 bases map to TRBD2. This CDR3 has 16 amino acids. The junction had 5 bases not matched to a gene; V was cut back by 2 bases and J by 0 bases. Looked up from germline, CDR1 is ENHRY and CDR2 is SYGVKD.

V is TRBV30 and J is TRBJ1-4, with D tentatively TRBD1 (5 bases). V lost 5 bases and J lost 8, with 12 bases in between. The CDR3 runs 12 residues. The germline V gene encodes CDR1 GTSNPN and CDR2 SVGIG (reference sequence). The CDR3 DNA reads TGTGCCTGGTCCAGGGTTGAGGAAAAACTGTTTTTT. This gives the protein CAWSRVEEKLFF. Full variable domain (outside the CDR3, taken from reference TRBV30 and TRBJ1-4): SQTIHQWPATLVQPVGSPLSLECTVEGTSNPNLYWYRQAAGRGLQLLFYSVGIGQISSEVPQNLSASRPQDRQFILSSKKLLLSDSGFYLCAWSRVEEKLFFGSGTQLSVL.

V usage is TRBV15 and J usage is TRBJ2-7; perhaps TRBD1 as D (6 bases). Trimming stripped 0 bases from V and 7 bases from J, with 25 bases between. CDR3 size: 18 residues. In germline, CDR1 is LNHNV, CDR2 YYDKDF (reference sequence). The CDR3 sequence is CATSRDEVGRGVGGEQYF. CDR3 sequence (DNA): TGTGCCACCAGCAGAGATGAAGTGGGCAGGGGCGTTGGGGGTGAGCAGTACTTC.

V gene TRBV28 combines with J gene TRBJ1-3; 11 positions agree with TRBD1. V lost 4 bases to trimming and J lost 8 bases; unmatched junction nucleotides: 16. This CDR3 is built from 18 residues. Looked up from germline, CDR1 is MDHEN and CDR2 is SYDVKM. The CDR3 here is CASSSLKMGQGDRDTIYF. For the CDR3, the DNA is TGTGCCAGCAGTTCCCTAAAAATGGGACAGGGGGACCGTGACACCATATATTTT.

This clone was seen just once. The V gene is TRBV7-9, the J gene TRBJ2-1, with TRBD1 identical over 7 bases. CDR3 length: 15 amino acids. CDR1 and CDR2 from the germline V gene are SEHNR and FQNEAQ (reference sequence). The trim removed 5 bases at V and 0 bases at J, leaving 4 bases unmatched. This CDR3 is CASSPDRSSYNEQFF. In nucleotides, the CDR3 is TGTGCCAGCAGCCCGGACAGGAGCTCCTACAATGAGCAGTTCTTC.

This rearrangement joins TRBV19 to TRBJ2-3; D unresolved. The germline V and J ends were trimmed by 6 bases and 0 bases, with 4 bases remaining between them. The germline gives CDR1 LNHDA, CDR2 SQIVND (reference sequence). The CDR3 is made up of 12 amino acids. The CDR3 protein is CASSQSTDTQYF. For the CDR3, the DNA is TGTGCCAGTAGCCAAAGCACAGATACGCAGTATTTT.

In the case of this clone: The junction differs from germline at one of its ends, possibly a read error. The rearrangement joins TRBV5-5 to TRBJ1-4; D is perhaps TRBD1 (6 bases). The CDR3 is made up of 15 amino acids. From germline, CDR1 is SGHKS and CDR2 YYEKEE (reference sequence). CDR3 DNA: TGTGCCAGCAGCTCCCTCCGGGGGGCTAACGAAAAACTGTTTTTT. As protein: CASSSLRGANEKLFF.

The genes are TRBV28 and TRBJ2-2; D call uncertain. This CDR3 spans 13 amino acids. The V end was cut by 5 bases, the J end by 6 bases, with 10 bases between. CDR1 MDHEN and CDR2 SYDVKM come from the germline V gene. This CDR3 is CASSTLVSGELFF. In DNA form, the CDR3 reads TGTGCCAGCAGTACGCTAGTTTCCGGGGAGCTGTTTTTT.

The chain employs TRBV7-8 and TRBJ1-3; D is perhaps TRBD1 (5 bases). Between the trimmed V and J ends, which lost 5 bases and 1 base, there was a span of 15 bases. This CDR3 region has 16 residues. CDR1 and CDR2 (germline): SGHVS, FQNEAQ. CDR3 sequence reads: CASSLTWGVSGNTIYF. The CDR3 nucleotides are TGTGCCAGCAGCCTAACATGGGGGGTTTCTGGAAACACCATATATTTT. Filled out from reference TRBV7-8 and TRBJ1-3, the complete variable domain reads GAGVSQSPRYKVAKRGQDVALRCDPISGHVSLFWYQQALGQGPEFLTYFQNEAQLDKSGLPSDRFFAERPEGSVSTLKIQRTQQEDSAVYLCASSLTWGVSGNTIYFGEGSWLTVV.

The V call is TRBV23-1, the J call TRBJ2-6; 11 bases fit TRBD1. TRBV23-1 is recorded as an ORF, its role being uncertain. The CDR3 sequence is 18 residues long. V was clipped by 4 bases and J by 2 bases; unmatched bases: 7. As DNA, the CDR3 is TGCGCCAGCAGTCGGGGGGACAGGGGGATTACTGGGGCCAACGTCCTGACTTTC. It translates to CASSRGDRGITGANVLTF.

The chain uses TRBV24-1 and TRBJ1-1; D is uncertain. Germline CDR1 reads KGHDR; CDR2 reads SFDVKD. The CDR3 contains 15 residues. Trimming took off 4 bases at V and 1 base at J, with 12 bases between the two ends. In DNA, the CDR3 is TGTGCCACCAGTGACGTCCCAGAAGAGAACACTGAAGCTTTCTTT. Amino acids: CATSDVPEENTEAFF.

The chain couples TRBV2 to TRBJ1-1; the D gene is possibly TRBD1 (5 bases). Per the germline V gene, CDR1 is SNHLY and CDR2 is FYNNEI. This CDR3 contains 15 residues. V shed 3 bases and J shed 6 bases, with 17 bases lying between them. As DNA, the CDR3 is TGTGCCAGCAGTGAGGGGCAGCCATCGGTCGCTGAAGCTTTCTTT. It is translated as CASSEGQPSVAEAFF. Full variable domain (missing parts from reference TRBV2 and TRBJ1-1): EPEVTQTPSHQVTQMGQEVILRCVPISNHLYFYWYRQILGQKVEFLVSFYNNEISEKSEIFDDQFSVERPDGSNFTLKIRSTKLEDSAMYFCASSEGQPSVAEAFFGQGTRLTVV.